This TCR beta chain emerged from a study of blood T cell repertoires in COVID-19. In the study overall: The United States, Italy and Spain were the sources of the acute and convalescent COVID-19 samples. T cells, B-cell-depleted T cells, or PBMCs provided the cDNA or gDNA that served as material.

The authors' processing: Estimation of nucleated cell counts relied on the amplification of reference gene primers. TCRdb keeps only in-frame clones here, not all; method: immunoSEQ multiplex PCR. V, J and clone size were drawn from that table, and D and trimming were deduced from the DNA. The sample lists 200,000 or so clones; approximately 90% were seen once. Germline CDR1 SQVTM, CDR2 ANQGSEA. The CDR3 length is 15 residues. V lost 7 bases and J 2 bases, leaving 20 bases between the germline ends. The chain joins TRBV29-1 to TRBJ1-1; D may be TRBD1 (6 bases). Sequenced sample: PBMCs or T cells enriched from blood (not recorded which). This TCR was recovered from a woman aged 30 to 39 who had recovered from COVID-19. This CDR3 is CSALTDSKSNTEAFF. The CDR3 DNA reads TGCAGCGCCCTAACGGACAGCAAGTCTAACACTGAAGCTTTCTTT.